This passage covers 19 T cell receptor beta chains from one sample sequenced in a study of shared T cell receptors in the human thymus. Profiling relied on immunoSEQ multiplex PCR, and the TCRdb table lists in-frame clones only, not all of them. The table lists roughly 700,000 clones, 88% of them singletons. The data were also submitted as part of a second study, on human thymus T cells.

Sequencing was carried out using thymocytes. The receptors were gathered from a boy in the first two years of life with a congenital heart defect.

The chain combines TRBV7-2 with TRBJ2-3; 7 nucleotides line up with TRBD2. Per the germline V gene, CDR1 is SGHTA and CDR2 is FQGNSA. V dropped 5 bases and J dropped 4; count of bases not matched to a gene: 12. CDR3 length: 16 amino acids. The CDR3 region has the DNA TGTGCCAGCAGCACGTACAGCGGGGAGAGAGCAGATACGCAGTATTTT. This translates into CASSTYSGERADTQYF.

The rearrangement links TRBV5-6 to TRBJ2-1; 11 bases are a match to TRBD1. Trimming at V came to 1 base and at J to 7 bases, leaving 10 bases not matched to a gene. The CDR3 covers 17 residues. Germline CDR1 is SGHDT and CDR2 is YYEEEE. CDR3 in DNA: TGTGCCAGCAGCTTGTGGCACCGGGACAGGGGGATGAATGAGCAGTTCTTC. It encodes CASSLWHRDRGMNEQFF.

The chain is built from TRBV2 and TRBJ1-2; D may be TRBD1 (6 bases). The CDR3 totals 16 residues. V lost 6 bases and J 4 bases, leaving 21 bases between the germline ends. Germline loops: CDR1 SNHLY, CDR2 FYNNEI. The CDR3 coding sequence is TGTGCCAGCAGGCCCCGGGAGGAGGGGGTGGCCTATGGCTACACCTTC. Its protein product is CASRPREEGVAYGYTF.

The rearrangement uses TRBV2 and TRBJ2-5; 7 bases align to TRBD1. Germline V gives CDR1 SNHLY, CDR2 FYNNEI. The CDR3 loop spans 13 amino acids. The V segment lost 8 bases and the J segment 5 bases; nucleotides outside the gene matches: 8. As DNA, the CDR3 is TGTGCCAGCTTGGGACAGCTTGGGGAGACCCAGTACTTC. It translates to CASLGQLGETQYF.

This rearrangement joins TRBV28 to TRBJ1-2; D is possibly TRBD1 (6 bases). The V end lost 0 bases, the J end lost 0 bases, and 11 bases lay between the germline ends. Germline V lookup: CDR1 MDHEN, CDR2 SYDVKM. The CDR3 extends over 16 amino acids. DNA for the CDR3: TGTGCCAGCAGTTTATGGGGCAGGGGCACTAACTATGGCTACACCTTC. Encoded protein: CASSLWGRGTNYGYTF.

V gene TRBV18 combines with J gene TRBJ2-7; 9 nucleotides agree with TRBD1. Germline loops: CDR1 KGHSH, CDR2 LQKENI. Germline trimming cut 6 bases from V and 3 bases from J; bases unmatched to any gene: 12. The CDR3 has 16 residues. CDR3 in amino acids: CASSPGQGMGGYEQYF. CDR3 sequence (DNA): TGTGCCAGCTCCCCTGGACAGGGGATGGGAGGCTACGAGCAGTACTTC.

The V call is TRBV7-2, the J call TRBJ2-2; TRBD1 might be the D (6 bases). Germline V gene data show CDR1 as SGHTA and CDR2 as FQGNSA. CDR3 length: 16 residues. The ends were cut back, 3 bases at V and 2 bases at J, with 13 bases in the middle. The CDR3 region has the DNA TGTGCCAGCAGCTTCGGCAGGGGTTTCAACACCGGGGAGCTGTTTTTT. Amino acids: CASSFGRGFNTGELFF. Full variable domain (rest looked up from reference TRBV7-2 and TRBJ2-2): GAGVSQSPSNKVTEKGKDVELRCDPISGHTALYWYRQSLGQGLEFLIYFQGNSAPDKSGLPSDRFSAERTGGSVSTLTIQRTQQEDSAVYLCASSFGRGFNTGELFFGEGSRLTVL.

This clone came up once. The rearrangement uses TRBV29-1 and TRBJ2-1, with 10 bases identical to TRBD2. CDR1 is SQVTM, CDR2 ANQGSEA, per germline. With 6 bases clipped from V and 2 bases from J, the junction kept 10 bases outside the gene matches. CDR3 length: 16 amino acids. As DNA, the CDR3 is TGCAGCGTGGATAGTCTAGCGGGAGACCCCTACAATGAGCAGTTCTTC. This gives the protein CSVDSLAGDPYNEQFF.

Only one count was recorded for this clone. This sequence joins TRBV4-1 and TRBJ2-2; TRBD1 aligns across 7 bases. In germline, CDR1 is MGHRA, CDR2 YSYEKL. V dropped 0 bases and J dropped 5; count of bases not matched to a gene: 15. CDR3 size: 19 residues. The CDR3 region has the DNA TGCGCCAGCAGCCAAGAACTAGTTCGGAGACAGGGTTTAACCGGGGAGCTGTTTTTT. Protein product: CASSQELVRRQGLTGELFF.

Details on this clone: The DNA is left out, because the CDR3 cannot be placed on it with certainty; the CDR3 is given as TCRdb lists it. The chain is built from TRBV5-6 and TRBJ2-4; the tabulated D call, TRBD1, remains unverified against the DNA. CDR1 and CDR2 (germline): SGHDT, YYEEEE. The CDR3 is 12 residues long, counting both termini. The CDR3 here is CASSWGTGAPSF.

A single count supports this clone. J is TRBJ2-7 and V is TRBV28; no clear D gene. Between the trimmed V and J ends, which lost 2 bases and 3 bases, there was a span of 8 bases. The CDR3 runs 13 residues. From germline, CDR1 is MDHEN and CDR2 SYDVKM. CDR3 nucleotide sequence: TGTGCCAGCAGTTTAGGCCACCTCTACGAGCAGTACTTC. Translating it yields CASSLGHLYEQYF.

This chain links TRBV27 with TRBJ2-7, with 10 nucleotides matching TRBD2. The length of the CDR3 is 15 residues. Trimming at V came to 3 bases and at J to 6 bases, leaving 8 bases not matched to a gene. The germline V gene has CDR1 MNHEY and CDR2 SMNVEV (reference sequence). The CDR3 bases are TGTGCCAGCAGTTTGAGGCTAGCGGGAGTCGCCGAGCAGTACTTC. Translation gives CASSLRLAGVAEQYF.

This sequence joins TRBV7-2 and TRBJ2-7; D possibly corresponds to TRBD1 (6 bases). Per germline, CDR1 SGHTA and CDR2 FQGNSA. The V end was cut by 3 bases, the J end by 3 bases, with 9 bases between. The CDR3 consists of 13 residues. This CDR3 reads CASSLGRGYEQYF. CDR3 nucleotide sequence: TGTGCCAGCAGCTTGGGCAGGGGCTACGAGCAGTACTTC.

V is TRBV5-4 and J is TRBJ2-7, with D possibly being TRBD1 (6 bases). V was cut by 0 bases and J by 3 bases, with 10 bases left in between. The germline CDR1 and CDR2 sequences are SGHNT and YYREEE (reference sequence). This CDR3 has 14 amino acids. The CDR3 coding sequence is TGTGCCAGCAGCTTGGTCCAGGGGAGCTACGAGCAGTACTTC. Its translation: CASSLVQGSYEQYF.

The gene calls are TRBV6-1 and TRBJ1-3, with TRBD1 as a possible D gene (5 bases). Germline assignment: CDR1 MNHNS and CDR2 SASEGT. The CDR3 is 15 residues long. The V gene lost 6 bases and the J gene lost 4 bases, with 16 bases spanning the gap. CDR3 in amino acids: CASRDPLAGGNTIYF. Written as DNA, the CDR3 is TGTGCCAGCAGGGACCCGCTTGCAGGGGGAAACACCATATATTTT.

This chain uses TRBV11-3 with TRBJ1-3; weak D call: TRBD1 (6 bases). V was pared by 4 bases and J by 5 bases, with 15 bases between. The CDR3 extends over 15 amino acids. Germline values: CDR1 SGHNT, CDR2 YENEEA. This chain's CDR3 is CASSSSAQGRNTIYF. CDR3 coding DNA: TGTGCCAGCAGCTCATCAGCCCAGGGGCGAAACACCATATATTTT.

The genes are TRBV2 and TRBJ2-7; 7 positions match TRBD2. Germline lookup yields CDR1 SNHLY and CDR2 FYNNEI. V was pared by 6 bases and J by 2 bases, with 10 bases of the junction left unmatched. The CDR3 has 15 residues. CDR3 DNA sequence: TGTGCCAGCAGCCTAGGGACTAACTCAGCCTACGAGCAGTACTTC. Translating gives CASSLGTNSAYEQYF. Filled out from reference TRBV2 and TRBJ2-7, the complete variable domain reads EPEVTQTPSHQVTQMGQEVILRCVPISNHLYFYWYRQILGQKVEFLVSFYNNEISEKSEIFDDQFSVERPDGSNFTLKIRSTKLEDSAMYFCASSLGTNSAYEQYFGPGTRLTVT.

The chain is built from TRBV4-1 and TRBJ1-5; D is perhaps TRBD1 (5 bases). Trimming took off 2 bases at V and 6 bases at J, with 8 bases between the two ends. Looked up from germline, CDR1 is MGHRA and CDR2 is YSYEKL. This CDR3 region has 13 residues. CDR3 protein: CASSQRGSQPQHF. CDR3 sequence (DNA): TGCGCCAGCAGCCAAAGGGGTTCTCAGCCCCAGCATTTT.

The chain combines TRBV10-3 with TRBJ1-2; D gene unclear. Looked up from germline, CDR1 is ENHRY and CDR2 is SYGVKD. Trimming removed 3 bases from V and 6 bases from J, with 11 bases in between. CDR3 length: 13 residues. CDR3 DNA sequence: TGTGCCATCAGTGACAGGAACACCCATGGCTACACCTTC. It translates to CAISDRNTHGYTF.